The 2 T cell receptor beta chains below were found in one sample sequenced in a study of shared clonotypes between healthy human individuals. The table came from immunoSEQ multiplex PCR; TCRdb's copy has only in-frame clones and leaves some out. The repertoire holds approximately 720,000 clones, with around 72% as singletons. The source material was memory CD4+ T cells sorted from blood. Sample subset: CD45RA-negative fraction. All receptors derive from a woman under 40 in good health.

The chain has TRBV5-6 and TRBJ2-1, with 11 bases matching TRBD2. CDR1 is SGHDT, CDR2 YYEEEE, per germline. The CDR3 length is 18 residues. Unmatched junction bases numbered 10, after V lost 4 bases and J lost 1 base. CDR3 nucleotides: TGTGCCAGCAGCAAACTAGCGGGAGTTTCTGTATCCTACAATGAGCAGTTCTTC. Amino acids: CASSKLAGVSVSYNEQFF.

CDR3 region: CASSWQTGEKLFF. CDR3 nucleotides: TGCGCCAGCAGCTGGCAGACAGGAGAAAAACTGTTTTTT. The chain recombines TRBV5-1 with TRBJ1-4, with D perhaps matching TRBD1 (6 bases). The CDR3 loop spans 13 amino acids. The germline V gene has CDR1 SGHRS and CDR2 YFSETQ. Trimming removed 3 bases at V and 8 bases at J, with 11 bases between.